Listed here are 10 T cell receptor beta chains from one sample, sequenced in a study of blood T cell repertoires in COVID-19. Clones were sequenced by immunoSEQ multiplex PCR, and TCRdb holds only the in-frame ones, with some missing. The table lists 95,000 to 150,000 clones, over 75% of them singletons. The specimen was peripheral blood. The source is a woman in her 70s with acute or convalescent COVID-19.

About this clone itself: At one end, the junction sequence differs from germline, possibly due to a read error. J is TRBJ1-1 and V is TRBV10-2; the D is unclear. CDR3 length: 13 amino acids. CDR1 is WSHSY, CDR2 SAAADI, per germline. The CDR3 loop is CASNEARVAEAFF. The CDR3, as DNA: TGCGCCAGCAATGAGGCGAGGGTGGCTGAAGCTTTCTTT.

The chain joins TRBV11-3 to TRBJ1-1; 8 bases align to TRBD1. The ends lost 3 bases at V and 2 bases at J; junction bases unmatched: 5. The CDR3 consists of 15 residues. Germline V gene lookup returns CDR1 SGHNT and CDR2 YENEEA. The CDR3 DNA follows: TGTGCCAGCAGCTTCCGGGACAGGCCTAACACTGAAGCTTTCTTT. Protein product: CASSFRDRPNTEAFF.

The rearrangement joins TRBV20-1 to TRBJ1-6; a possible D gene is TRBD1 (6 bases). In germline, CDR1 is DFQATT, CDR2 SNEGSKA (reference sequence). V shed 3 bases and J shed 7 bases, with 10 bases lying between them. The CDR3 loop spans 13 amino acids. In nucleotides, the CDR3 is TGCAGTGCTAGTTACAGGGACAATTCACCCCTCCACTTT. Translated: CSASYRDNSPLHF.

This clone was seen once. This sequence joins TRBV7-9 and TRBJ1-1; TRBD1 matches at 9 bases. V was clipped by 6 bases and J by 0 bases; unmatched bases: 5. The CDR3 length is 15 residues. CDR1 is SEHNR and CDR2 is FQNEAQ in the germline V gene (reference sequence). The CDR3 loop is CASRTGTGLNTEAFF. DNA for the CDR3: TGTGCCAGCAGAACCGGGACAGGGTTGAACACTGAAGCTTTCTTT.

The chain links TRBV7-9 to TRBJ1-6; D is possibly TRBD1 (6 bases). The CDR3 runs 15 residues. Germline V gene lookup returns CDR1 SEHNR and CDR2 FQNEAQ (reference sequence). Trimming stripped 5 bases from V and 9 bases from J, with 17 bases between. The CDR3 sequence is CASSGNQGFGSPLHF. The DNA of the CDR3 is TGTGCCAGCAGCGGAAACCAGGGGTTCGGTTCACCCCTCCACTTT.

This chain joins TRBV18 and TRBJ1-3, with 7 bases aligning to TRBD1. This CDR3 spans 14 amino acids. V lost 5 bases to trimming and J lost 2 bases; unmatched junction nucleotides: 3. The V gene's germline CDR1 is KGHSH and CDR2 LQKENI. In nucleotides, the CDR3 is TGTGCCAGCTCATCTACAGGGGCTGGAAACACCATATATTTT. Translating it yields CASSSTGAGNTIYF.

The chain combines TRBV3-1 (or the pseudogene TRBV3-2) with TRBJ1-1; weak D call: TRBD1 (6 bases). This CDR3 is 15 amino acids long. V was trimmed by 5 bases and J by 8 bases, leaving 21 bases between them. CDR1 and CDR2 from the germline V gene are LGHDT and YNNKEL (reference sequence). CDR3 loop: CASSLHLGGAREAFF. The CDR3 DNA is TGTGCCAGCAGCTTACACTTGGGGGGGGCGAGGGAAGCTTTCTTT.

The V call is TRBV7-9, the J call TRBJ1-1; 8 bases line up with TRBD1. V was clipped by 4 bases and J by 7 bases; unmatched bases: 2. This CDR3 region has 12 residues. Germline V gives CDR1 SEHNR, CDR2 FQNEAQ (reference sequence). CDR3 in DNA: TGTGCCAGCAGCTCACAGGGGGTTGAAGCTTTCTTT. It yields the protein CASSSQGVEAFF.

In regard to this clone: The sample contains more than one DNA sequence encoding this CDR3. This chain joins TRBV29-1 and TRBJ1-1, with 7 nucleotides matching TRBD1. The germline CDR1 and CDR2 sequences are SQVTM and ANQGSEA. There are 12 residues in the CDR3. V was pared by 4 bases and J by 1 base, with 0 bases of the junction left unmatched. For the CDR3, the DNA is TGCAGCGTTGGACAGGGGAACACTGAAGCTTTCTTT. It codes for CSVGQGNTEAFF.

The gene calls are TRBV6-5 and TRBJ1-5; D might be TRBD1 (5 bases). V shed 0 bases and J shed 6 bases, with 9 bases lying between them. Per germline, CDR1 MNHEY and CDR2 SVGAGI. The CDR3 has 14 residues. CDR3 amino acids: CASSYSEGSQPQHF. As DNA, the CDR3 is TGTGCCAGCAGTTACTCGGAGGGGAGTCAGCCCCAGCATTTT.